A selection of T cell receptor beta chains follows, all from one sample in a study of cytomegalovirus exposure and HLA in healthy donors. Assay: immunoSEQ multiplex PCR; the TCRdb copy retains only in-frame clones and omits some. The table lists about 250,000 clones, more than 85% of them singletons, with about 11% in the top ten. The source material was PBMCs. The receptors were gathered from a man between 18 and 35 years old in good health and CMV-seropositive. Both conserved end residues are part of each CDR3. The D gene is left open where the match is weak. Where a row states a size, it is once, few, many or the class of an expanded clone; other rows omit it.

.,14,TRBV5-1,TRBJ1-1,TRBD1,CASSSEPGQGEAFF,TGCGCCAGCAGCTCTGAACCTGGACAGGGGGAAGCTTTCTTT
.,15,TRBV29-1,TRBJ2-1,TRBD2,CSVRGLAGVEGEQFF,TGCAGCGTGCGAGGACTAGCGGGAGTAGAGGGTGAGCAGTTCTTC
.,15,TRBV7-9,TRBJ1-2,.,CASSLRTGDDYGYTF,TGTGCCAGCAGCCTACGGACGGGTGATGACTATGGCTACACCTTC
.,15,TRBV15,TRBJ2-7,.,CATSRGAGGTYEQYF,TGTGCCACCAGCAGAGGGGCAGGGGGGACCTACGAGCAGTACTTC
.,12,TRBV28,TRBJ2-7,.,CASSFLADEQYF,TGTGCCAGCAGTTTTCTGGCCGATGAGCAGTACTTC
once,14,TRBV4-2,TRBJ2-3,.,CASSQGVWADTQYF,TGTGCCAGCAGCCAGGGGGTTTGGGCAGATACGCAGTATTTT
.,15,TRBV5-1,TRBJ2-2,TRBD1,CASSWTGANTGELFF,TGCGCCAGCAGCTGGACAGGGGCGAACACCGGGGAGCTGTTTTTT
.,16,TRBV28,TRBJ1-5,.,CASSSAGVRSNQPQHF,TGTGCCAGCAGTTCCGCAGGGGTACGGAGCAATCAGCCCCAGCATTTT
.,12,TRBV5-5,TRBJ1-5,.,CASSVGDQPQHF,TGTGCCAGCAGCGTAGGGGATCAGCCCCAGCATTTT
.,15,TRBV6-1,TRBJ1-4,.,CASSDGPTTNEKLFF,TGTGCCAGCAGCGATGGGCCCACAACTAATGAAAAACTGTTTTTT
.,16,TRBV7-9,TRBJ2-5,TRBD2,CASSIEAGTSLGTQYF,TGTGCCAGCAGCATTGAAGCCGGGACTAGTCTGGGGACCCAGTACTTC
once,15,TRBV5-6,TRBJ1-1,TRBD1,CASSLSLQGVGEAFF,TGTGCCAGCAGCTTGTCGCTTCAGGGGGTCGGTGAAGCTTTCTTT
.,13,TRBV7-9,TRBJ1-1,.,CASSTQMNTEAFF,TGTGCCAGCAGCACCCAAATGAACACTGAAGCTTTCTTT
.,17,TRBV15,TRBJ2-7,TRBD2,CATSRDLPGLAGYEQYF,TGTGCCACCAGCAGAGATCTTCCGGGACTAGCGGGGTACGAGCAGTACTTC
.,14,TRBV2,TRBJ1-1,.,CASLAWGSVTEAFF,TGTGCCAGCCTCGCATGGGGTTCGGTCACTGAAGCTTTCTTT
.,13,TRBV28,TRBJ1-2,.,CASSLEALYGYTF,TGTGCCAGCAGTTTGGAAGCACTCTATGGCTACACCTTC
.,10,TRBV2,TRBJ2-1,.,CASRDYWQFF,TGTGCCAGCAGAGACTATTGGCAGTTCTTC
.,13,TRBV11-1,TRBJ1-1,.,CASSLIRETEAFF,TGTGCCAGCAGCTTAATCCGAGAGACTGAAGCTTTCTTT
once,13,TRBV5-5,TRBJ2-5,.,CASSFMPGETQYF,TGTGCCAGCAGCTTCATGCCCGGAGAGACCCAGTACTTC
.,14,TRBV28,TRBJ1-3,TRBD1,CASAYRGSGNTIYF,TGTGCCAGCGCTTACAGGGGCTCTGGAAACACCATATATTTT
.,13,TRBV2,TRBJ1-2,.,CASSEGGLYGYTF,TGTGCCAGCAGTGAAGGGGGCCTGTATGGCTACACCTTC
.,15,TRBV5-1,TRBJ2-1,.,CASNRETSSYNEQFF,TGCGCCAGCAATAGAGAAACAAGCTCCTACAATGAGCAGTTCTTC
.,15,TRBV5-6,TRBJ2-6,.,CASSLGLSGANVLTF,TGTGCCAGCAGCTTGGGCCTTTCTGGGGCCAACGTCCTGACTTTC
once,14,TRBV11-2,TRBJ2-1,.,CASSPLIGHNEQFF,TGTGCCAGCAGCCCCCTCATTGGTCACAATGAGCAGTTCTTC
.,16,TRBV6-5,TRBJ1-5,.,CASSYSRAGGDQPQHF,TGTGCCAGCAGTTACTCGAGGGCTGGGGGAGATCAGCCCCAGCATTTT
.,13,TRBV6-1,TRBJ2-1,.,CASSSQPYNEQFF,TGTGCCAGCAGCAGCCAACCATACAATGAGCAGTTCTTC
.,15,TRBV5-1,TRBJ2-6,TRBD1,CASSQGQPGANVLTF,TGCGCCAGCAGTCAGGGACAGCCCGGGGCCAACGTCCTGACTTTC
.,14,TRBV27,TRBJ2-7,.,CASTTGTLPYEQYF,TGTGCCAGCACCACCGGGACTCTCCCCTACGAGCAGTACTTC
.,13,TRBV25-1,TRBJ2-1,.,CASSERRYNEQFF,TGTGCCAGCAGTGAACGCCGCTACAATGAGCAGTTCTTC
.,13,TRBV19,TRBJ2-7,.,CASRAPEGYEQYF,TGTGCCAGTCGTGCCCCTGAAGGCTACGAGCAGTACTTC
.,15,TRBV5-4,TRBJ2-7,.,CASSLDGLRYYEQYF,TGTGCCAGCAGCTTGGACGGACTCCGGTACTACGAGCAGTACTTC
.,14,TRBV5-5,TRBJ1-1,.,CASSLVSGRVEAFF,TGTGCCAGCAGCTTGGTTTCAGGCCGCGTCGAAGCTTTCTTT
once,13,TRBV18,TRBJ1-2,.,CASSPASNYGYTF,TGTGCCAGCTCCCCCGCATCTAACTATGGCTACACCTTC
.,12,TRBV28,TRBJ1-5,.,CASSSTNQPQHF,TGTGCCAGCAGTTCAACCAATCAGCCCCAGCATTTT
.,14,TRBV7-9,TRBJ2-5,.,CASSSPNVGETQYF,TGTGCCAGCAGCTCACCCAATGTAGGGGAGACCCAGTACTTC
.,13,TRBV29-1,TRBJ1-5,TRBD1,CSVETGPNQPQHF,TGCAGCGTAGAGACAGGGCCTAATCAGCCCCAGCATTTT
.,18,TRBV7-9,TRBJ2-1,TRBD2,CASSLLPGRGLAGNEQFF,TGTGCCAGCAGCTTACTGCCTGGCAGGGGACTAGCGGGGAATGAGCAGTTCTTC
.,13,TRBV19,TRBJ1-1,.,CASRTNRDTEAFF,TGTGCCAGTAGGACAAACAGGGACACTGAAGCTTTCTTT
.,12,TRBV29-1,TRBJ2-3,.,CSVAGNTDTQYF,TGCAGCGTTGCCGGGAACACAGATACGCAGTATTTT
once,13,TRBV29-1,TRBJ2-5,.,CSVDARVQETQYF,TGCAGCGTTGATGCCCGCGTTCAAGAGACCCAGTACTTC
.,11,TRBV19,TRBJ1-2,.,CASIGNYGYTF,TGTGCCAGTATCGGGAACTATGGCTACACCTTC
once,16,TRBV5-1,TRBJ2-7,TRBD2,CASSLEPSGRAGEQYF,TGCGCCAGCAGCTTGGAACCTAGCGGGAGGGCCGGGGAGCAGTACTTC
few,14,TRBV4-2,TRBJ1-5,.,CASSQDRGGQPQHF,TGTGCCAGCAGCCAAGATCGGGGAGGGCAGCCCCAGCATTTT
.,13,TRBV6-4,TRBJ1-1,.,CASSSLRQSEAFF,TGTGCCAGCAGTAGCCTAAGGCAGAGTGAAGCTTTCTTT
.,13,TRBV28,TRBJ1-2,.,CASSLGGLYGYTF,TGTGCCAGCAGTCTGGGGGGTCTCTATGGCTACACCTTC